The source of this T cell receptor beta chain is a study of a mutant IDH1 vaccine in newly diagnosed glioma. Study overall: Either 4-6 weeks after radiotherapy alone or alongside temozolomide, vaccination was begun.

About this clone: Its antigen is unidentified.

Overall study findings and caveats: Among top peripheral T cell clonotypes, changes seemed unrelated to pseudoprogression.

Clones were read by immunoSEQ multiplex PCR, and TCRdb kept only the in-frame ones, dropping some. Of some 58,000 clones detected, roughly 80% appear once; the ten largest clones hold roughly 5%. Germline assignment: CDR1 SGHTA and CDR2 FQGTGA. The length of the CDR3 is 14 residues. The ends were cut back, 5 bases at V and 0 bases at J, with 7 bases in the middle. Time point of the sample: week 35, safety follow-up. What each vaccine dose contained was 300 ug of mutant IDH1 20-mer peptide, accompanied by topical imiquimod. New WHO grade 3 or 4 IDH1-mutant, ATRX-lost astrocytomas were present in all donors.

V usage is TRBV7-3 and J usage is TRBJ2-2, with unresolved D. Source: PBMCs, taken from a glioma patient whose treatment included an IDH1 peptide vaccine. This TCR derives from a man aged 35 to 55 with glioma. The CDR3 loop reads CASSQGSNTGELFF. CDR3 nucleotide sequence: TGTGCCAGCAGCCAAGGATCGAACACCGGGGAGCTGTTTTTT.